The rows below give T cell receptor beta chains drawn from one sample of a study of T cells in localized non-small cell lung cancer. Generated by immunoSEQ multiplex PCR, the TCRdb table keeps only in-frame clones and is missing some. The sample has approximately 35,000 clones, about 91% seen once. The input for sequencing was peripheral blood mononuclear cells, taken before any cancer treatment. Every receptor here comes from a female donor older than 55 with stage II lung adenocarcinoma. The CDR3 runs from the conserved cysteine through the conserved F or W. D genes are given only for firm matches. Rows may omit the clone size; those that give it use once, few, many or a size class.

J: TRBJ1-5; size: .; V: TRBV5-5; D: .; CDR3: CASSLLTNQPQHF; DNA: TGTGCCAGCAGCTTGTTAACCAATCAGCCCCAGCATTTT
J: TRBJ2-1; size: .; V: TRBV11-3; D: .; CDR3: CASSSTTNSLNEQFF; DNA: TGTGCCAGCAGCTCTACGACTAACAGCCTTAATGAGCAGTTCTTC
J: TRBJ1-1; size: .; V: TRBV18; D: .; CDR3: CASSRDTEAFF; DNA: TGTGCCAGCTCACGGGACACTGAAGCTTTCTTT
J: TRBJ1-3; size: once; V: TRBV9; D: .; CDR3: CASAQSVGRVSGNTIYF; DNA: TGTGCCAGCGCCCAATCCGTCGGACGGGTCTCTGGAAACACCATATATTTT
J: TRBJ2-1; size: .; V: TRBV4-3; D: .; CDR3: CASSHPGYNEQFF; DNA: TGCGCCAGCAGCCACCCGGGCTACAATGAGCAGTTCTTC
J: TRBJ1-6; size: .; V: TRBV5-1; D: .; CDR3: CASSRWDFNNSPLHF; DNA: TGCGCCAGCAGCCGGTGGGATTTTAATAATTCACCCCTCCACTTT
J: TRBJ1-1; size: .; V: TRBV5-4; D: TRBD1; CDR3: CASSFGQGSTEAFF; DNA: TGTGCCAGCAGCTTCGGACAGGGTAGCACTGAAGCTTTCTTT
J: TRBJ1-1; size: .; V: TRBV9; D: .; CDR3: CASSADPRKNTEAFF; DNA: TGTGCCAGCAGCGCTGACCCGCGGAAGAACACTGAAGCTTTCTTT
J: TRBJ1-6; size: .; V: TRBV13; D: TRBD1; CDR3: CASSSGQYNSPLHF; DNA: TGTGCCAGCAGCTCGGGACAGTATAATTCACCCCTCCACTTT
J: TRBJ2-1; size: .; V: TRBV7-9; D: TRBD2; CDR3: CASSSSGGVYNEQFF; DNA: TGTGCCAGCAGCTCCAGCGGGGGGGTTTACAATGAGCAGTTCTTC
J: TRBJ2-7; size: .; V: TRBV29-1; D: .; CDR3: CSVGWVDRYEQYF; DNA: TGCAGCGTTGGGTGGGTCGATCGCTACGAGCAGTACTTC
J: TRBJ1-6; size: .; V: TRBV4-1; D: TRBD1; CDR3: CASSPRQGNSPLHF; DNA: TGCGCCAGCAGCCCTAGACAGGGTAATTCACCCCTCCACTTT
J: TRBJ2-2; size: .; V: TRBV5-6; D: .; CDR3: CASSLATSGGTGELFF; DNA: TGTGCCAGCAGCTTGGCGACATCTGGGGGCACCGGGGAGCTGTTTTTT
J: TRBJ1-2; size: .; V: TRBV30; D: .; CDR3: CAWSRDQYDGYTF; DNA: TGTGCCTGGAGTAGAGACCAGTACGATGGCTACACCTTC
J: TRBJ2-6; size: .; V: TRBV7-3; D: .; CDR3: CASSHELGANVLTF; DNA: TGTGCCAGCAGTCACGAATTGGGGGCCAACGTCCTGACTTTC
J: TRBJ2-3; size: .; V: TRBV18; D: TRBD1; CDR3: CASSLSGTVADTQYF; DNA: TGTGCCAGCTCACTCTCGGGGACAGTAGCAGATACGCAGTATTTT
J: TRBJ2-3; size: .; V: TRBV27; D: .; CDR3: CASSSLLGSDTQYF; DNA: TGTGCCAGCAGTTCCTTACTGGGATCAGATACGCAGTATTTT
J: TRBJ1-1; size: few; V: TRBV4-1; D: TRBD1; CDR3: CASSQAPTGEWKAFF; DNA: TGCGCCAGCAGCCAAGCTCCGACAGGGGAATGGAAAGCTTTCTTT
J: TRBJ2-3; size: .; V: TRBV5-1; D: .; CDR3: CASSLDSVASTDTQYF; DNA: TGCGCCAGCAGCTTAGATTCGGTAGCTAGCACAGATACGCAGTATTTT
J: TRBJ2-1; size: .; V: TRBV7-6; D: .; CDR3: CASSLVPSEAYNEQFF; DNA: TGTGCCAGCAGCTTAGTCCCTAGCGAGGCCTACAATGAGCAGTTCTTC
J: TRBJ1-1; size: .; V: TRBV19; D: .; CDR3: CASSMRLTPGTEAFF; DNA: TGTGCCAGTAGTATGAGATTGACCCCAGGCACTGAAGCTTTCTTT
J: TRBJ1-1; size: .; V: TRBV10-3; D: TRBD1; CDR3: CAIRDYRGRDTEAFF; DNA: TGTGCCATCAGGGATTACAGGGGGCGGGACACTGAAGCTTTCTTT
J: TRBJ2-3; size: once; V: TRBV7-2; D: TRBD2; CDR3: CASSLAVAGGGDTQYF; DNA: TGTGCCAGCAGCTTAGCGGTAGCGGGGGGAGGAGATACGCAGTATTTT
J: TRBJ1-1; size: .; V: TRBV5-6; D: TRBD1; CDR3: CASSGRTGMNTEAFF; DNA: TGTGCCAGCAGCGGACGGACAGGGATGAACACTGAAGCTTTCTTT
J: TRBJ1-1; size: .; V: TRBV5-8; D: .; CDR3: CASSPGRGLGSEAFF; DNA: TGTGCCAGCAGTCCGGGGCGGGGGCTGGGATCTGAAGCTTTCTTT
J: TRBJ2-3; size: .; V: TRBV5-1; D: .; CDR3: CASSLAVGADTQYF; DNA: TGCGCCAGCAGCTTGGCCGTAGGGGCAGATACGCAGTATTTT
J: TRBJ1-1; size: .; V: TRBV7-9; D: TRBD1; CDR3: CATYRGPNTEAFF; DNA: TGTGCCACTTACAGGGGGCCGAACACTGAAGCTTTCTTT
J: TRBJ2-7; size: .; V: TRBV9; D: .; CDR3: CASSVRGAGEQYF; DNA: TGTGCCAGCAGCGTACGGGGGGCAGGGGAGCAGTACTTC
J: TRBJ1-1; size: .; V: TRBV19; D: TRBD1; CDR3: CASRETGGNTEAFF; DNA: TGTGCCAGTAGGGAGACAGGGGGGAACACTGAAGCTTTCTTT
J: TRBJ1-5; size: .; V: TRBV2; D: .; CDR3: CASSEAYSNQPQHF; DNA: TGTGCCAGCAGTGAAGCGTATAGCAATCAGCCCCAGCATTTT
J: TRBJ2-6; size: .; V: TRBV12-1; D: .; CDR3: CASSHKIGQSRANVLTF; DNA: TGTGCCAGCAGCCACAAGATAGGACAAAGTCGGGCCAACGTCCTGACTTTC
J: TRBJ1-5; size: .; V: TRBV11-3; D: .; CDR3: CASSLVVAAKPWGWPQHF; DNA: TGTGCCAGCAGCTTAGTTGTAGCAGCCAAGCCTTGGGGTTGGCCCCAGCATTTT
J: TRBJ2-7; size: once; V: TRBV5-1; D: .; CDR3: CASSLVGAPFYEQYF; DNA: TGCGCCAGCAGCTTGGTGGGGGCCCCATTCTACGAGCAGTACTTC
J: TRBJ1-5; size: .; V: TRBV28; D: TRBD1; CDR3: CASSTGGNNQPQHF; DNA: TGTGCCAGCTCGACAGGGGGTAACAATCAGCCCCAGCATTTT
J: TRBJ2-7; size: .; V: TRBV18; D: .; CDR3: CASSRDEGHEQYF; DNA: TGTGCCAGCTCCCGGGACGAGGGCCACGAGCAGTACTTC
J: TRBJ2-1; size: .; V: TRBV9; D: .; CDR3: CASSVDGGLQFF; DNA: TGTGCCAGCAGCGTAGACGGGGGGCTGCAGTTCTTC
J: TRBJ1-2; size: .; V: TRBV5-6; D: TRBD1; CDR3: CASSSGQGNYGYTF; DNA: TGTGCCAGCAGCTCGGGACAGGGGAACTATGGCTACACCTTC
J: TRBJ2-3; size: .; V: TRBV5-1; D: TRBD2; CDR3: CASSFAAGVADTQYF; DNA: TGCGCCAGCAGCTTTGCAGCGGGAGTGGCGGATACGCAGTATTTT
J: TRBJ1-2; size: .; V: TRBV5-1; D: TRBD1; CDR3: CASSLGGQGNYGYTF; DNA: TGCGCCAGCAGCTTGGGAGGACAGGGGAACTATGGCTACACCTTC
J: TRBJ2-1; size: .; V: TRBV19; D: TRBD1; CDR3: CASSAGQGAYNEQFF; DNA: TGTGCCAGTAGTGCAGGGCAGGGGGCTTACAATGAGCAGTTCTTC
J: TRBJ2-7; size: .; V: TRBV28; D: .; CDR3: CASSITPREQYF; DNA: TGTGCCAGCAGTATAACCCCGCGGGAGCAGTACTTC
J: TRBJ2-1; size: .; V: TRBV7-8; D: TRBD2; CDR3: CASSLATTSTGRRPPNEQFF; DNA: TGTGCCAGCAGCTTAGCGACAACCTCTACCGGGAGGAGACCCCCCAATGAGCAGTTCTTC
J: TRBJ2-1; size: .; V: TRBV19; D: TRBD2; CDR3: CASSQLAGWYNEQFF; DNA: TGTGCCAGTAGTCAGCTAGCGGGATGGTACAATGAGCAGTTCTTC
J: TRBJ2-1; size: .; V: TRBV5-1; D: .; CDR3: CASSPTVSSYNEQFF; DNA: TGCGCCAGCAGTCCAACGGTTAGCTCCTACAATGAGCAGTTCTTC